The next 24 T cell receptor beta chains were all read from a single sample in a study of Tregs in tolerant kidney transplant recipients. TCRdb's table, derived via immunoSEQ multiplex PCR, lists solely in-frame clones and lacks some. The sample shows hundreds of thousands of clones, about 86% of them seen only once. Sample: CD4+ T cells from blood. Receptors originate from a human donor in good health.

The chain recombines TRBV5-1 with TRBJ2-3; TRBD2 agrees at 8 bases. The V segment lost 4 bases and the J segment 2 bases; nucleotides outside the gene matches: 9. CDR1 and CDR2 (germline): SGHRS, YFSETQ. The CDR3 runs to 16 residues. The CDR3 is CASSIHPGLVTDTQYF. CDR3 DNA: TGCGCCAGCAGCATCCATCCGGGACTAGTCACAGATACGCAGTATTTT.

The rearrangement joins TRBV10-2 to TRBJ1-1; no reliable D call. V was clipped by 4 bases and J by 3 bases, with 12 bases between them. This CDR3 comprises 14 residues. Germline V CDR1 and CDR2: WSHSY, SAAADI. DNA of the CDR3: TGCGCCAGCAGTGGCTGGGGATTAGACACTGAAGCTTTCTTT. This sequence encodes CASSGWGLDTEAFF.

DNA for the CDR3: TGCGCCAGCAGCGTTACTGATTCCTACGAGCAGTACTTC. Protein: CASSVTDSYEQYF. The chain couples TRBV5-1 to TRBJ2-7; D is unresolved. The CDR3 has 13 amino acids. Per the germline V gene, CDR1 is SGHRS and CDR2 is YFSETQ. V lost 4 bases and J 1 base, leaving 9 bases between the germline ends. Together with reference TRBV5-1 and TRBJ2-7, the CDR3 gives the full variable domain: KAGVTQTPRYLIKTRGQQVTLSCSPISGHRSVSWYQQTPGQGLQFLFEYFSETQRNKGNFPGRFSGRQFSNSRSEMNVSTLELGDSALYLCASSVTDSYEQYFGPGTRLTVT.

The chain recombines TRBV11-2 with TRBJ2-7, with 7 bases that match TRBD2. Trimming at V came to 1 base and at J to 3 bases, leaving 6 bases not matched to a gene. CDR1 is SGHAT, CDR2 FQNNGV, per germline. This CDR3 region has 15 residues. CDR3 sequence: CASSLVVGGSYEQYF. Written as DNA, the CDR3 is TGTGCCAGCAGCTTAGTGGTCGGGGGGAGCTACGAGCAGTACTTC.

The V and J genes are TRBV5-6 and TRBJ1-5; 7 nucleotides align to TRBD1. V gave up 2 bases and J gave up 2 bases; unmatched junction bases: 10. The germline gives CDR1 SGHDT, CDR2 YYEEEE. This CDR3 region has 17 residues. This chain's CDR3 is CASSFGQVPWGNQPQHF. CDR3 DNA: TGTGCCAGCAGCTTTGGACAGGTTCCTTGGGGCAATCAGCCCCAGCATTTT.

The chain couples TRBV5-1 to TRBJ1-4, with 8 bases matching TRBD1. CDR1 SGHRS and CDR2 YFSETQ come from the germline V gene. Trimming took 3 bases from V and 4 from J; bases not matched to a gene: 5. This CDR3 has 15 residues. The CDR3 bases are TGCGCCAGCAGCTCAGCACAGGGGGGTAATGAAAAACTGTTTTTT. Residues: CASSSAQGGNEKLFF.

The chain recombines TRBV21-1 with TRBJ1-1; the table's D call, TRBD1, was not checked against the DNA. TRBV21-1 is flagged as a pseudogene. The CDR3 totals 13 residues. The CDR3 sequence is CASPVGQCTEAFF. CDR3 bases: TGTGCCAGCCCCGTCGGACAGTGCACTGAAGCTTTCTTT.

The CDR3 DNA is TGTGCCAGCAGTCGACAGGGGTGGAGCAATCAGCCCCAGCATTTT. It translates to CASSRQGWSNQPQHF. The J gene is TRBJ1-5, the V gene TRBV27; 8 positions agree with TRBD1. Germline trimming cut 5 bases from V and 1 base from J; bases unmatched to any gene: 4. In germline, CDR1 is MNHEY, CDR2 SMNVEV (reference sequence). The CDR3 is made up of 15 amino acids.

For this clone: Other DNA sequences of this sample code for an identical CDR3. The chain uses TRBV5-1 and TRBJ2-1; TRBD2 matches at 10 bases. Germline CDR1 SGHRS, CDR2 YFSETQ. After removal of 4 bases from V and 4 bases from J, the junction contained 5 bases not matched to a gene. The CDR3 is made up of 15 amino acids. CDR3 coding DNA: TGCGCCAGCAGCCGGACTAGCGGATCTTACAATGAGCAGTTCTTC. Translation: CASSRTSGSYNEQFF. The whole variable domain, filled in from reference TRBV5-1 and TRBJ2-1, reads KAGVTQTPRYLIKTRGQQVTLSCSPISGHRSVSWYQQTPGQGLQFLFEYFSETQRNKGNFPGRFSGRQFSNSRSEMNVSTLELGDSALYLCASSRTSGSYNEQFFGPGTRLTVL.

This chain links TRBV2 with TRBJ2-7; unclear D gene. This CDR3 is 15 amino acids long. V lost 1 base to trimming and J lost 1 base, with 11 bases between them. Looked up from germline, CDR1 is SNHLY and CDR2 is FYNNEI. The CDR3 is CASSEELLGSYEQYF. CDR3 sequence (DNA): TGTGCCAGCAGTGAAGAACTCCTCGGGTCCTACGAGCAGTACTTC.

This chain joins TRBV9 and TRBJ2-1; TRBD2 matches at 10 bases. Trimming removed 1 base from V and 8 bases from J; junction bases left unmatched: 6. The CDR3 is made up of 15 amino acids. In germline, CDR1 is SGDLS, CDR2 YYNGEE. CDR3 coding DNA: TGTGCCAGCAGCGTACGGGCTAGCGGGAGCTATGAGCAGTTCTTC. Protein: CASSVRASGSYEQFF. Filled out from reference TRBV9 and TRBJ2-1, the complete variable domain reads DSGVTQTPKHLITATGQRVTLRCSPRSGDLSVYWYQQSLDQGLQFLIQYYNGEERAKGNILERFSAQQFPDLHSELNLSSLELGDSALYFCASSVRASGSYEQFFGPGTRLTVL.

The gene calls are TRBV30 and TRBJ2-7; D tentatively fits TRBD1 or TRBD2 (5 bases each). The CDR3 has 13 residues. Germline V gene sequence: CDR1 GTSNPN, CDR2 SVGIG (reference sequence). The V end lost 6 bases, the J end lost 6 bases, and 18 bases lay between the germline ends. DNA for the CDR3: TGTGCCTGCTCATCTGGGCGAGGGGCCGAGCAGTACTTC. Translated: CACSSGRGAEQYF.

The V and J genes are TRBV29-1 and TRBJ2-3; D could derive from TRBD1 or TRBD2 (5 bases each). Germline-derived CDR1 and CDR2 are SQVTM and ANQGSEA. Trimming cost V 3 bases and J 1 base, with 11 bases left between them. The CDR3 has 14 residues. CDR3 DNA: TGCAGCGTTGAGGGACCCAGCGGCACAGATACGCAGTATTTT. Residues: CSVEGPSGTDTQYF.

This chain connects TRBV19 to TRBJ1-6, with TRBD1 identical over 9 bases. The J segment lost 7 bases and the V segment lost 7 bases, leaving 8 bases of the junction unmatched. Per the germline V gene, CDR1 is LNHDA and CDR2 is SQIVND (reference sequence). CDR3 size: 15 residues. CDR3 amino acids: CASTKGDRVNSPLHF. CDR3 sequence (DNA): TGTGCCAGTACCAAAGGGGACAGGGTAAATTCACCCCTCCACTTT. Drawing the rest from reference TRBV19 and TRBJ1-6, the complete variable domain is DGGITQSPKYLFRKEGQNVTLSCEQNLNHDAMYWYRQDPGQGLRLIYYSQIVNDFQKGDIAEGYSVSREKKESFPLTVTSAQKNPTAFYLCASTKGDRVNSPLHFGNGTRLTVT.

In this sample, this clone turned up a few times. V is TRBV4-1 and J is TRBJ1-5, with a possible D match to TRBD1 (5 bases). The CDR3 spans 14 residues. Deletions cut 4 bases from V and 5 bases from J, with 12 bases between. Per germline, CDR1 MGHRA and CDR2 YSYEKL. The CDR3 DNA follows: TGCGCCAGCAGCCTCCGGGACGGAGATCAGCCCCAGCATTTT. As protein: CASSLRDGDQPQHF.

Note on this clone: The sample contains more than one DNA sequence encoding this CDR3. V usage is TRBV5-1 and J usage is TRBJ2-5; D unresolved. The CDR3 has 12 residues. CDR1 is SGHRS and CDR2 is YFSETQ in the germline V gene. V was cut by 4 bases and J by 1 base, with 5 bases left in between. CDR3 nucleotide sequence: TGCGCCAGCAGCACGGGCCAAGAGACCCAGTACTTC. This sequence encodes CASSTGQETQYF.

The chain has TRBV4-2 and TRBJ2-7; perhaps TRBD1 as D (5 bases). The V end was cut by 0 bases, the J end by 3 bases, with 9 bases between. This CDR3 region has 14 residues. From germline, CDR1 is LGHNA and CDR2 YNFKEQ. The chain's CDR3 is CASSQDLQGYEQYF. The CDR3 DNA reads TGTGCCAGCAGCCAAGATTTGCAGGGCTACGAGCAGTACTTC.

This chain links TRBV11-2 with TRBJ2-3; 9 positions match TRBD2. Germline V gene lookup returns CDR1 SGHAT and CDR2 FQNNGV. CDR3 size: 14 residues. V lost 5 bases and J lost 1; bases outside the gene matches: 1. The chain's CDR3 is CASSPSGGTDTQYF. Here the CDR3 DNA reads TGTGCCAGCAGCCCTAGCGGGGGCACAGATACGCAGTATTTT.

V usage is TRBV30 and J usage is TRBJ1-3, with D maybe TRBD1 (5 bases). Per germline, CDR1 GTSNPN and CDR2 SVGIG (reference sequence). The CDR3 loop spans 13 amino acids. V dropped 5 bases and J dropped 2 bases, with 10 bases sitting between them. The CDR3 coding sequence is TGTGCCTGGTCCCAGGGAGCTGGAAACACCATATATTTT. It translates to CAWSQGAGNTIYF.

The gene calls are TRBV19 and TRBJ1-4, with TRBD1 matching 10 bases. Germline lookup yields CDR1 LNHDA and CDR2 SQIVND (reference sequence). Trimming took 5 bases from V and 7 from J; bases not matched to a gene: 7. The CDR3 length is 15 residues. The CDR3 nucleotides read TGTGCCAGTAGTTTACCGGGACAGGGGTCTGAAAAACTGTTTTTT. This codes for CASSLPGQGSEKLFF.

V gene TRBV28 combines with J gene TRBJ1-2; 11 bases are a match to TRBD1. CDR1 MDHEN and CDR2 SYDVKM come from the germline V gene. Germline trimming cut 4 bases from V and 6 bases from J; bases unmatched to any gene: 4. CDR3 size: 14 residues. CDR3: CASSSTGQGDGYTF. As DNA, the CDR3 is TGTGCCAGCAGTTCGACGGGACAGGGGGATGGCTACACCTTC.

The CDR3 protein is CASSDILMGLAFNEQFF. The CDR3 nucleotides are TGTGCCAGCAGTGACATATTGATGGGACTAGCGTTCAATGAGCAGTTCTTC. This rearrangement joins TRBV2 to TRBJ2-1; 10 positions match TRBD2. The CDR3 extends over 17 amino acids. Germline CDR1 and CDR2: SNHLY and FYNNEI. V gave up 3 bases and J gave up 6 bases; unmatched junction bases: 11.

This chain links TRBV30 with TRBJ2-5; TRBD2 matches at 9 bases. The germline gives CDR1 GTSNPN, CDR2 SVGIG (reference sequence). Trimming took 3 bases from V and 5 from J; bases not matched to a gene: 4. The CDR3 consists of 13 residues. CDR3 in DNA: TGTGCCTGGAGCCCTAGCGGGGTGGAGACCCAGTACTTC. This codes for CAWSPSGVETQYF. Drawing the rest from reference TRBV30 and TRBJ2-5, the complete variable domain is SQTIHQWPATLVQPVGSPLSLECTVEGTSNPNLYWYRQAAGRGLQLLFYSVGIGQISSEVPQNLSASRPQDRQFILSSKKLLLSDSGFYLCAWSPSGVETQYFGPGTRLLVL.

This clone showed up just a few times. The rearrangement uses TRBV11-2 and TRBJ2-7; D is perhaps TRBD1 (5 bases). This CDR3 contains 13 residues. V lost 1 base and J lost 3, with 7 bases in between. Germline V gives CDR1 SGHAT, CDR2 FQNNGV. This CDR3 reads CASSLVQGYEQYF. The CDR3, as DNA: TGTGCCAGCAGCTTAGTGCAGGGCTACGAGCAGTACTTC.